The 7 T cell receptor beta chains presented below share a single source sample, sequenced in a study of shared clonotypes between healthy human individuals. This table comes from immunoSEQ multiplex PCR, and its TCRdb copy is limited to in-frame clones, with some not included. The sample carries about 680,000 clones, 55% to 85% recorded once. The specimen was memory CD4+ T cells sorted from blood. Subset: CD45RA-negative fraction. The receptors stem from a woman aged 25 to 45 in good health.

V is TRBV18 and J is TRBJ2-5; tentatively, D is TRBD1 (6 bases). The length of the CDR3 is 16 residues. CDR1 and CDR2 (germline): KGHSH, LQKENI. V was clipped by 2 bases and J by 4 bases, with 17 bases between them. The CDR3 DNA reads TGTGCCAGCTCACCAGGACAGCCCTACGAGGGAGAGACCCAGTACTTC. Translation gives CASSPGQPYEGETQYF.

This clone showed up just once. The chain couples TRBV5-1 to TRBJ2-7; D assignment may be TRBD1 or TRBD2 (5 bases each). Germline CDR1 reads SGHRS; CDR2 reads YFSETQ. V gave up 9 bases and J gave up 0 bases, with 19 bases separating them. The CDR3 is made up of 15 amino acids. The CDR3 DNA follows: TGCGCCACGCGAGAAAGACCGGGACCCTCCTACGAGCAGTACTTC. Protein sequence: CATRERPGPSYEQYF.

This clone showed up just a few times. V and J are TRBV28 and TRBJ2-2; tentatively, D is TRBD1 (5 bases). The germline V and J ends were trimmed by 5 bases and 1 base, with 11 bases remaining between them. This CDR3 comprises 15 residues. The germline V gene encodes CDR1 MDHEN and CDR2 SYDVKM. The CDR3 reads CASSAWTKNTGELFF. DNA for the CDR3: TGTGCCAGCAGTGCCTGGACAAAGAACACCGGGGAGCTGTTTTTT. The whole variable domain, filled in from reference TRBV28 and TRBJ2-2, reads DVKVTQSSRYLVKRTGEKVFLECVQDMDHENMFWYRQDPGLGLRLIYFSYDVKMKEKGDIPEGYSVSREKKERFSLILESASTNQTSMYLCASSAWTKNTGELFFGEGSRLTVL.

This clone came up a few times. The V call is TRBV6-5, the J call TRBJ1-1; D is unresolved. Per the germline V gene, CDR1 is MNHEY and CDR2 is SVGAGI. The CDR3 totals 15 residues. V dropped 6 bases and J dropped 1 base, with 15 bases sitting between them. The chain's CDR3 is CASRLVSGPNTEAFF. The CDR3 DNA is TGTGCCAGCAGATTGGTAAGCGGGCCGAACACTGAAGCTTTCTTT.

This chain connects TRBV20-1 to TRBJ2-7, with D unclear. CDR1 is DFQATT and CDR2 is SNEGSKA in the germline V gene (reference sequence). The CDR3 has 11 residues. V lost 7 bases and J 4 bases, leaving 11 bases between the germline ends. The CDR3 region is CSGYGPYEQYF. The CDR3 bases are TGCAGTGGCTACGGCCCTTACGAGCAGTACTTC.

In DNA form, the CDR3 reads TGCAGCGTCGGACTAGCGGGGCCCGGATCCCAGTACTTC. This sequence encodes CSVGLAGPGSQYF. This sequence joins TRBV29-1 and TRBJ2-5, with 12 bases that match TRBD2. Germline assignment: CDR1 SQVTM and CDR2 ANQGSEA. Germline trimming cut 6 bases from V and 9 bases from J; bases unmatched to any gene: 8. The CDR3 runs 13 residues.

This clone was detected once. The rearrangement uses TRBV7-2 and TRBJ1-4; D gene uncertain. This CDR3 is built from 14 residues. V lost 2 bases and J lost 5, with 9 bases in between. Germline CDR1 SGHTA, CDR2 FQGNSA. Here the CDR3 reads CASSLYLDNEKLFF. CDR3 sequence (DNA): TGTGCCAGCAGCTTATATTTAGACAATGAAAAACTGTTTTTT.